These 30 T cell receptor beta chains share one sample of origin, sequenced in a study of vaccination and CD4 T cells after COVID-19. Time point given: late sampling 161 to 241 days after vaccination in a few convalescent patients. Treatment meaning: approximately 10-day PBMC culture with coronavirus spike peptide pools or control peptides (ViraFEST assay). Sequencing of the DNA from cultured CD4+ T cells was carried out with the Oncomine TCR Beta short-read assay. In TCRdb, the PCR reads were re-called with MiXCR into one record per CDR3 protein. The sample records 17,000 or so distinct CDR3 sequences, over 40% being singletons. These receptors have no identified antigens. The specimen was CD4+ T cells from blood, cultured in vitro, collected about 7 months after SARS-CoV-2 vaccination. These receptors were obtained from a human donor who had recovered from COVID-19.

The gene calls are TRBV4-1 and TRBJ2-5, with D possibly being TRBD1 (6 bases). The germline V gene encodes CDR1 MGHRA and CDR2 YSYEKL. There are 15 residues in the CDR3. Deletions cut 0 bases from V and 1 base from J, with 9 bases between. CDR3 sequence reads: CASSQEPDSQETQYF. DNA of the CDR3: TGCGCCAGCAGCCAAGAACCGGACAGCCAAGAGACCCAGTACTTC.

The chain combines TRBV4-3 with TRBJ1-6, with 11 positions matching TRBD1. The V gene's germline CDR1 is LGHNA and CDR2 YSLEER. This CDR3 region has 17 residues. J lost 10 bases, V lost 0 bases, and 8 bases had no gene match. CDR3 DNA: TGCGCCAGCAGCCAAGATCGGGGACAGGGGGGAGTCTCACCCCTCCACTTT. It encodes CASSQDRGQGGVSPLHF.

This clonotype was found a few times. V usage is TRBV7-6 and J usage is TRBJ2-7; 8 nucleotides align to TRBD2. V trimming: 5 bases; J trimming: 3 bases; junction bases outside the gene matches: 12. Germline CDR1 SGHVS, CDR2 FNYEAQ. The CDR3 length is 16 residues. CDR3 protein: CASSPTGGGQYYEQYF. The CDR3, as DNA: TGTGCCAGCAGCCCCACCGGCGGGGGGCAATACTACGAGCAGTACTTC.

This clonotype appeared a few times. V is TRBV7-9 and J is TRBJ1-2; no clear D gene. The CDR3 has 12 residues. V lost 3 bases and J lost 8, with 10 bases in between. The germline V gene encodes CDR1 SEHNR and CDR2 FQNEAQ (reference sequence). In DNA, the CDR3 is TGTGCCAGCAGCTTTTGGGGAGGAGGCTACACCTTC. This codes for CASSFWGGGYTF. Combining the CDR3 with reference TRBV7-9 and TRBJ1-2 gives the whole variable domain DTGVSQNPRHKITKRGQNVTFRCDPISEHNRLYWYRQTLGQGPEFLTYFQNEAQLEKSRLLSDRFSAERPKGSFSTLEIQRTEQGDSAMYLCASSFWGGGYTFGSGTRLTVV.

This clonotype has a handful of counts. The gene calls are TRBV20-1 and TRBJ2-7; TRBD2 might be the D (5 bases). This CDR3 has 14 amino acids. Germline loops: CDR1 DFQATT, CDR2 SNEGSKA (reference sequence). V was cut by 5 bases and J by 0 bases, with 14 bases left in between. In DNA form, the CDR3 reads TGCAGTGCTGCAGCGGCCGGACTCTCCTACGAGCAGTACTTC. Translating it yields CSAAAAGLSYEQYF.

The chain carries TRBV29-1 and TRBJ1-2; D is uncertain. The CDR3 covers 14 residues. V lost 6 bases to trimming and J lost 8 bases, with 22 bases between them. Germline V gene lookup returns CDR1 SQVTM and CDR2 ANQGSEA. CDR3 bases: TGCAGCGTCGACGCAGGCGGCGTTATGTTAGGCTACACCTTC. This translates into CSVDAGGVMLGYTF. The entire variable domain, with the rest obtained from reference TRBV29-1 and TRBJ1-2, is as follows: SAVISQKPSRDICQRGTSLTIQCQVDSQVTMMFWYRQQPGQSLTLIATANQGSEATYESGFVIDKFPISRPNLTFSTLTVSNMSPEDSSIYLCSVDAGGVMLGYTFGSGTRLTVV.

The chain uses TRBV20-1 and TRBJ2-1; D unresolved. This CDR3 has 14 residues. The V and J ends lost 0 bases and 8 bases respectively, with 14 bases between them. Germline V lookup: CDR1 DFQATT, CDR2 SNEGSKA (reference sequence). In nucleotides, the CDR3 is TGCAGTGCTAGAGATCCTAAGGGCTCCGATGAGCAGTTCTTC. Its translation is CSARDPKGSDEQFF.

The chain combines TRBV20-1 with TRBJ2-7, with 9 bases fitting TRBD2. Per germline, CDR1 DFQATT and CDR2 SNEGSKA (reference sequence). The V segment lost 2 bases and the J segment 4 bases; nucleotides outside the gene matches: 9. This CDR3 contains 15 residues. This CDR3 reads CSARNLLAGKYEQYF. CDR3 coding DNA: TGCAGTGCTAGAAATCTCCTAGCGGGAAAGTACGAGCAGTACTTC.

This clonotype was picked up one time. The CDR3 DNA follows: TGTGCCAGCAGCCCCCGAGGAGGGGGGATCACCACAGATACGCAGTATTTT. Translated: CASSPRGGGITTDTQYF. The chain recombines TRBV7-6 with TRBJ2-3; D tentatively fits TRBD1 or TRBD2 (6 bases each). Looked up from germline, CDR1 is SGHVS and CDR2 is FNYEAQ. This CDR3 contains 17 residues. V was trimmed by 5 bases and J by 2 bases, leaving 20 bases between them.

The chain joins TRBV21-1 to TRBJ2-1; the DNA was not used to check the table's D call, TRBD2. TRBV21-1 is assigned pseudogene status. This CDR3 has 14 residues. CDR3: CAILRSGRWNEQFF. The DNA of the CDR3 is TGTGCCATCCTGCGGAGCGGGCGTTGGAATGAGCAGTTCTTC.

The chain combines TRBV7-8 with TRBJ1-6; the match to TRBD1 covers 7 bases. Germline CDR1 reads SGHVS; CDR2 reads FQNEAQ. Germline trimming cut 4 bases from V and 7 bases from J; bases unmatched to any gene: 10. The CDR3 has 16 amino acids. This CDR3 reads CASSSIGQAFNSPLHF. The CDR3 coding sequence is TGTGCCAGCAGCTCCATAGGACAGGCTTTCAATTCACCCCTCCACTTT. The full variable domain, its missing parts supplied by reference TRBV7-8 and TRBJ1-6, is GAGVSQSPRYKVAKRGQDVALRCDPISGHVSLFWYQQALGQGPEFLTYFQNEAQLDKSGLPSDRFFAERPEGSVSTLKIQRTQQEDSAVYLCASSSIGQAFNSPLHFGNGTRLTVT.

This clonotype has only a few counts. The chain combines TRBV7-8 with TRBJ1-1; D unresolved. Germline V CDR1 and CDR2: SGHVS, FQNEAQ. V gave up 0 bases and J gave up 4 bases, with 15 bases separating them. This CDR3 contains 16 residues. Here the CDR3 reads CASSLAGPEAGTEAFF. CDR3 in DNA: TGTGCCAGCAGCTTAGCGGGCCCAGAGGCGGGCACTGAAGCTTTCTTT. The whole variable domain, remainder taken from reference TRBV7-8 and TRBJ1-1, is GAGVSQSPRYKVAKRGQDVALRCDPISGHVSLFWYQQALGQGPEFLTYFQNEAQLDKSGLPSDRFFAERPEGSVSTLKIQRTQQEDSAVYLCASSLAGPEAGTEAFFGQGTRLTVV.

The CDR3 DNA reads TGCAGTGCCAGGACAGGGGCCGCTACTATCTATGGCTACACCTTC. This gives the protein CSARTGAATIYGYTF. The chain recombines TRBV20-1 with TRBJ1-2; TRBD1 agrees at 9 bases. The CDR3 loop spans 15 amino acids. Per the germline V gene, CDR1 is DFQATT and CDR2 is SNEGSKA (reference sequence). The junction had 12 bases not matched to a gene; V was cut back by 6 bases and J by 4 bases.

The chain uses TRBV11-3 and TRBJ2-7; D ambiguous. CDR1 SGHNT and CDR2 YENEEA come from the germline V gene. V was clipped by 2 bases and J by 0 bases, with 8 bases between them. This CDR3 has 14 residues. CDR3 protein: CASSLTGLSYEQYF. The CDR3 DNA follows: TGTGCCAGCAGCTTAACCGGTCTCTCCTACGAGCAGTACTTC.

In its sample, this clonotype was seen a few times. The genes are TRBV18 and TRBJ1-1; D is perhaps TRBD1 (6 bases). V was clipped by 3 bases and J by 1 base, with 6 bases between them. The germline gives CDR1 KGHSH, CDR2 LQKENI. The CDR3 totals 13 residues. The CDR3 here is CASSPGQNTEAFF. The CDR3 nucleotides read TGTGCCAGCTCACCGGGACAGAACACTGAAGCTTTCTTT.

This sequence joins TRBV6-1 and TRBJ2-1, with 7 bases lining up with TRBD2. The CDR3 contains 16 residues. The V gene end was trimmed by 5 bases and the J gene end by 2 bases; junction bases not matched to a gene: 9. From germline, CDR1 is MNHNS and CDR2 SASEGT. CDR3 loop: CASSPRSAGAYNEQFF. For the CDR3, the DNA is TGTGCCAGCAGTCCGCGGTCGGCGGGAGCCTACAATGAGCAGTTCTTC.

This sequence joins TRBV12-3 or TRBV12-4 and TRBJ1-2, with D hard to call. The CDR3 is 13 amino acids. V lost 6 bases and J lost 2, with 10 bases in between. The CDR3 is CASSPTGNYGYTF. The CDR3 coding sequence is TGTGCCAGCAGCCCGACCGGCAACTATGGCTACACCTTC.

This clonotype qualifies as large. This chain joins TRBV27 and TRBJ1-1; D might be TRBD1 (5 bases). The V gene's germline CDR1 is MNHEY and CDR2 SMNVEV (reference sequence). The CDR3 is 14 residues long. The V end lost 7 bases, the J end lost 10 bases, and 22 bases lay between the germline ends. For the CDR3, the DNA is TGTGCCAGCATCGGCTGGGCCGGGGGTTCGGGAGCTTTCTTT. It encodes CASIGWAGGSGAFF.

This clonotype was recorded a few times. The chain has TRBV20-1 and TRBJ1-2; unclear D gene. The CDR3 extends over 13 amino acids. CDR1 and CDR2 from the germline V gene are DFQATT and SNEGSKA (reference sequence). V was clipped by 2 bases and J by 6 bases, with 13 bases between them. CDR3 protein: CSARLPGINGYTF. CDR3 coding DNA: TGCAGTGCTAGACTCCCGGGGATCAATGGCTACACCTTC.

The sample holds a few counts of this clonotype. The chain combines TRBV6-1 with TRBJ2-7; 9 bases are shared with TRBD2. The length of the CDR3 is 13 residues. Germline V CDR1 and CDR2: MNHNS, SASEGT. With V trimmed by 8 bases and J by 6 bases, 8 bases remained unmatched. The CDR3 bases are TGTGCCAGCGGCGGGAGGGCCGTTTCCGAGCAGTACTTC. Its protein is CASGGRAVSEQYF.

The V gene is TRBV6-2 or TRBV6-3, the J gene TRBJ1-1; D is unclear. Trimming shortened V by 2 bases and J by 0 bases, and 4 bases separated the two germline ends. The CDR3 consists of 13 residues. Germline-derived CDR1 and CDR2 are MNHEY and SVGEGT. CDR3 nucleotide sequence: TGTGCCAGCAGTTACCCGCTGAACACTGAAGCTTTCTTT. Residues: CASSYPLNTEAFF.

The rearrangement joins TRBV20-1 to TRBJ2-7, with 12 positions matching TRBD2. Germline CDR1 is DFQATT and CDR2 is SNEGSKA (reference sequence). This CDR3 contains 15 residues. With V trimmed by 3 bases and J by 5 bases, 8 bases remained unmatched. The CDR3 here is CSASNPTSGSNEQYF. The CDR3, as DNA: TGCAGTGCTAGTAACCCGACTAGCGGGAGCAACGAGCAGTACTTC.

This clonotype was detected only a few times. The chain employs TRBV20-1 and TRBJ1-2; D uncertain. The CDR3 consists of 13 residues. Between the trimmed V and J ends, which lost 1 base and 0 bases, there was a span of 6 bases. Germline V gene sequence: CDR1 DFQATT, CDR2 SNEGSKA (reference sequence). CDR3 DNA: TGCAGTGCTAGAGTGGCAGCTAACTATGGCTACACCTTC. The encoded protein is CSARVAANYGYTF.

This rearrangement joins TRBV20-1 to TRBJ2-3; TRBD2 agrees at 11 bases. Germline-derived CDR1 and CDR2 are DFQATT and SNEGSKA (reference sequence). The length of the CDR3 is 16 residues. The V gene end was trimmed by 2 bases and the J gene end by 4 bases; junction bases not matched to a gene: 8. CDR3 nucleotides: TGCAGTGCTAGACTAGCGGGAGGAAGGGGGCCAGATACGCAGTATTTT. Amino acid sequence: CSARLAGGRGPDTQYF.

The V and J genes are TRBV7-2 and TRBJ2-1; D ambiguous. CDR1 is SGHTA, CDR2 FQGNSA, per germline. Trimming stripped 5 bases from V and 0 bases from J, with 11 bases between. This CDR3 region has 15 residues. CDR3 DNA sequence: TGTGCCAGCAGCCTCGAGTTCCTCTCCTACAATGAGCAGTTCTTC. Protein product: CASSLEFLSYNEQFF.

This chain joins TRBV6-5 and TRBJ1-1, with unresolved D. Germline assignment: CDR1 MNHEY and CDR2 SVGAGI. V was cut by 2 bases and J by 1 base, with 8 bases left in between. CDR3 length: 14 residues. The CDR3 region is CASSYGKGNTEAFF. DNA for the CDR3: TGTGCCAGCAGTTACGGTAAGGGGAACACTGAAGCTTTCTTT.

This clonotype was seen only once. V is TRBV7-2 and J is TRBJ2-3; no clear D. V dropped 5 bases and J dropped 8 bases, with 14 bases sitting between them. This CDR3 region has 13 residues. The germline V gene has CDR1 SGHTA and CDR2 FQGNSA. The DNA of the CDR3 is TGTGCCAGCAGCCCACAACAGCTTGGTACGCAGTATTTT. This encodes CASSPQQLGTQYF.

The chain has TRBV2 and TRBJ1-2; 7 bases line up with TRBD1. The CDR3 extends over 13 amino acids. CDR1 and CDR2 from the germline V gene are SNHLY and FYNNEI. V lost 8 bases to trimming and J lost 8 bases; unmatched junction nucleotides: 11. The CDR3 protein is CASQGDTGGGYTF. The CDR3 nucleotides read TGTGCCAGCCAGGGGGATACTGGGGGAGGCTACACCTTC.

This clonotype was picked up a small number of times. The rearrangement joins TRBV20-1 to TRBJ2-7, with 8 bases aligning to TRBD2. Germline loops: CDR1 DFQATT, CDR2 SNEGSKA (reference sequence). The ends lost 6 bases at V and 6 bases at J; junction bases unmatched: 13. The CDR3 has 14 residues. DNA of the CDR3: TGCAGTGCAACGCGGACGGCCACTAGCGGCGAGCAGTACTTC. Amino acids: CSATRTATSGEQYF.

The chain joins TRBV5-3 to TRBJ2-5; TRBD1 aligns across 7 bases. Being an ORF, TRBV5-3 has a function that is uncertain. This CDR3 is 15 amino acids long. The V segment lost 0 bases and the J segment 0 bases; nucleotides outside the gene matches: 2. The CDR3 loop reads CARSLDRGYQETQYF. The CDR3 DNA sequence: TGTGCCAGAAGCTTGGACAGGGGATACCAAGAGACCCAGTACTTC.